The rows below give T cell receptor beta chains drawn from one sample of a study of neurological immune-mediated disorders. TCRdb used MiXCR to reprocess the 5' RACE reads, holding one entry per CDR3 protein. The table records some 14,000 distinct CDR3 sequences, less than 7.5% of them present only once. Sample: CD8+ T cells from blood. All receptors come from a middle-aged woman in good health. Both conserved end residues are part of each CDR3. A D gene is named only where the DNA matches it firmly. Clone size is given as once, few, many, or a class for an expanded clone.

v_gene: TRBV3-1
d_gene: .
j_gene: TRBJ1-4
abundance: many
CDR3nt: TGTGCCAGCAGCCAAGATTATCCCCAAGGCACTAATGAAAAACTGTTTTTT
CDR3aa: CASSQDYPQGTNEKLFF

v_gene: TRBV20-1
d_gene: TRBD1
j_gene: TRBJ1-2
abundance: many
CDR3nt: TGCAGTGCCGGCGGACAGGAAGGCTACACCTTC
CDR3aa: CSAGGQEGYTF

v_gene: TRBV28
d_gene: .
j_gene: TRBJ2-4
abundance: many
CDR3nt: TGTGCCAGCAGTCCCCCCCAGGGAGTAACCAAAAACATTCAGTACTTC
CDR3aa: CASSPPQGVTKNIQYF

v_gene: TRBV6-5
d_gene: .
j_gene: TRBJ1-2
abundance: many
CDR3nt: TGTGCCAGCAGTTACAGCGAGAGGGGAGGCTACACCTTC
CDR3aa: CASSYSERGGYTF

v_gene: TRBV6-2/TRBV6-3
d_gene: .
j_gene: TRBJ2-7
abundance: many
CDR3nt: TGTGCCAGCAGTTACCCGACATCCGGGACGAGCTCCTACGAGCAGTACTTC
CDR3aa: CASSYPTSGTSSYEQYF

v_gene: TRBV20-1
d_gene: .
j_gene: TRBJ2-6
abundance: many
CDR3nt: TGCAGTGCTAGAGGAGGGGCTTACCGATCAGGGGCCAACGTCCTGACTTTC
CDR3aa: CSARGGAYRSGANVLTF

v_gene: TRBV28
d_gene: .
j_gene: TRBJ2-2
abundance: many
CDR3nt: TGTGCCAGCAGTTCCCGGTTCGGAGTGGGGAACACCGGGGAGCTGTTTTTT
CDR3aa: CASSSRFGVGNTGELFF

v_gene: TRBV5-1
d_gene: TRBD1
j_gene: TRBJ1-2
abundance: many
CDR3nt: TGCGCCAGCAGCCCAAAAGGACAGGGCTATGGCTACACCTTC
CDR3aa: CASSPKGQGYGYTF

v_gene: TRBV29-1
d_gene: .
j_gene: TRBJ1-2
abundance: many
CDR3nt: TGCAGCGTTGATGAGGGAGGATATGGCTACACCTTC
CDR3aa: CSVDEGGYGYTF

v_gene: TRBV2
d_gene: TRBD1
j_gene: TRBJ2-7
abundance: many
CDR3nt: TGTGCCAGCAGGATACAGGGGGCATACGAGCAGTACTTC
CDR3aa: CASRIQGAYEQYF

v_gene: TRBV29-1
d_gene: TRBD2
j_gene: TRBJ2-1
abundance: many
CDR3nt: TGCAGCGTTGAAGAGGGTCTAGCGGGATACAATGAGCAGTTCTTC
CDR3aa: CSVEEGLAGYNEQFF

v_gene: TRBV20-1
d_gene: TRBD1
j_gene: TRBJ1-2
abundance: many
CDR3nt: TGCGCCCCCACGGGGACAGCTAACTATGGCTACACCTTC
CDR3aa: CAPTGTANYGYTF

v_gene: TRBV5-1
d_gene: .
j_gene: TRBJ2-2
abundance: many
CDR3nt: TGCGCCAGCAGCCTGCGAGACAGGTCGAACACCGGGGAGCTGTTTTTT
CDR3aa: CASSLRDRSNTGELFF

v_gene: TRBV27
d_gene: .
j_gene: TRBJ2-2
abundance: many
CDR3nt: TGTGCCACCGTAGGGCCGACAAACACCGGGGAGCTGTTTTTT
CDR3aa: CATVGPTNTGELFF

v_gene: TRBV5-1
d_gene: .
j_gene: TRBJ1-2
abundance: many
CDR3nt: TGCGCCAGCAGCTTGTATTCACAGGCCTCAAGGGGTGGCTACACCTTC
CDR3aa: CASSLYSQASRGGYTF

v_gene: TRBV27
d_gene: .
j_gene: TRBJ2-7
abundance: many
CDR3nt: TGTGCCAGCAGTTTATCAGGCCTAACCGAGCAGTACTTC
CDR3aa: CASSLSGLTEQYF

v_gene: TRBV4-1
d_gene: TRBD1
j_gene: TRBJ1-4
abundance: many
CDR3nt: TGCGCCAGCAGCCAAGTAGGGACAGGGTCAACTAATGAAAAACTGTTTTTT
CDR3aa: CASSQVGTGSTNEKLFF

v_gene: TRBV9
d_gene: .
j_gene: TRBJ2-1
abundance: medium-sized
CDR3nt: TGTGCCAGCAGCGTTTCCCCTTGGACTCTGCGGGATGAGCAGTTCTTC
CDR3aa: CASSVSPWTLRDEQFF

v_gene: TRBV29-1
d_gene: .
j_gene: TRBJ1-3
abundance: many
CDR3nt: TGCAGCGTTGAAGATCCTGTGTCTGGAAACACCATATATTTT
CDR3aa: CSVEDPVSGNTIYF

v_gene: TRBV27
d_gene: .
j_gene: TRBJ2-3
abundance: few
CDR3nt: TGTGCCAGCAGTTTCGAGTACAGGACAGATACGCAGTATTTT
CDR3aa: CASSFEYRTDTQYF

v_gene: TRBV6-1
d_gene: .
j_gene: TRBJ1-2
abundance: many
CDR3nt: TGTGCCAGTTTAATTGTGATTTTGCGGGAAGATTTAAACTATGGCTACACCTTC
CDR3aa: CASLIVILREDLNYGYTF

v_gene: TRBV7-2
d_gene: .
j_gene: TRBJ2-3
abundance: many
CDR3nt: TGTGCCAGCAGCTTAAGGTGGGGGCCGCCCCCTCGAGGGCAGTATTTT
CDR3aa: CASSLRWGPPPRGQYF

v_gene: TRBV6-5
d_gene: .
j_gene: TRBJ1-2
abundance: many
CDR3nt: TGTGCCAGCAGTTACGGCGGATCCGGGGATGGCTACACCTTC
CDR3aa: CASSYGGSGDGYTF

v_gene: TRBV27
d_gene: .
j_gene: TRBJ1-2
abundance: many
CDR3nt: TGTGCCAGCAGTTTATATCCGGGTAACTATGGCTACACCTTC
CDR3aa: CASSLYPGNYGYTF

v_gene: TRBV20-1
d_gene: TRBD2
j_gene: TRBJ2-2
abundance: many
CDR3nt: TGCAGTGCTAGAGATTTGCGGGAGGGAAACACCGGGGAGCTGTTTTTT
CDR3aa: CSARDLREGNTGELFF

v_gene: TRBV27
d_gene: .
j_gene: TRBJ2-3
abundance: many
CDR3nt: TGTGCCAGCAGTTTATTCGCGGGTACTAGCACAGATACGCAGTATTTT
CDR3aa: CASSLFAGTSTDTQYF

v_gene: TRBV28
d_gene: .
j_gene: TRBJ2-7
abundance: many
CDR3nt: TGTGCCAGCAGCTCCCCCCTAGCGCCCGACCAACCCTCCTACGAGCAGTACTTC
CDR3aa: CASSSPLAPDQPSYEQYF

v_gene: TRBV4-1
d_gene: TRBD1
j_gene: TRBJ2-7
abundance: many
CDR3nt: TGCGCCAGCAGCCTTAAGGGGGCCACCTACGAGCAGTACTTC
CDR3aa: CASSLKGATYEQYF

v_gene: TRBV20-1
d_gene: .
j_gene: TRBJ1-2
abundance: many
CDR3nt: TGCAGTGCTATCCCACAGGGCTTCTATGGCTACACCTTC
CDR3aa: CSAIPQGFYGYTF

v_gene: TRBV2
d_gene: .
j_gene: TRBJ2-3
abundance: many
CDR3nt: TGTGCCAGCAGCCAGGGGACAGATACGCAGTATTTT
CDR3aa: CASSQGTDTQYF

v_gene: TRBV20-1
d_gene: TRBD2
j_gene: TRBJ2-5
abundance: many
CDR3nt: TGCAGTGCTACAGCGGGGGGGGAGCCGAAAGAGACCCAGTACTTC
CDR3aa: CSATAGGEPKETQYF